This T cell receptor (beta chain) appears in the sequencing data of a study of T cell responses to AZD1222 COVID-19 vaccine. Overall study findings and caveats: Repertoire collection took place solely once the T cell response had peaked.

The protocol was immunoSEQ multiplex PCR, while the TCRdb copy is restricted to in-frame clones and leaves out a portion. The table lists more than 90,000 clones, almost 90% of them singletons. The CDR3 loop spans 17 amino acids. Germline loops: CDR1 SGHVS, CDR2 FNYEAQ. V was pared by 5 bases and J by 1 base, with 10 bases of the junction left unmatched. This clone was recorded a few times. Its antigen is still unknown. The source material was peripheral blood, sampled 28 days after the second AZD1222 dose. The chain joins TRBV7-6 to TRBJ2-1, with 8 bases fitting TRBD2. The source of this sequence is an adult who received the AZD1222 COVID-19 vaccine. The CDR3 DNA reads as TGTGCCAGCAGCCCCCGAGGCAGCGGGAGTTCCTACAATGAGCAGTTCTTC. This translates into CASSPRGSGSSYNEQFF.